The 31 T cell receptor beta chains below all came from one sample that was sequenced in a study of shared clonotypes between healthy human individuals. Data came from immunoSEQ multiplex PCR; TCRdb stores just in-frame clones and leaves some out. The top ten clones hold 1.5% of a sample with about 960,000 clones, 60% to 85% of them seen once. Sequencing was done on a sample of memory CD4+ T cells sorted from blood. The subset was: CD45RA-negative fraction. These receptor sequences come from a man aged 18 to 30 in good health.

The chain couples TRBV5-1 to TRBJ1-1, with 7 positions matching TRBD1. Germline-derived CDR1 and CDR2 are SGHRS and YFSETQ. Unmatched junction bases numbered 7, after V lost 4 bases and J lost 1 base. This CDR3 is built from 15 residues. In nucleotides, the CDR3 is TGCGCCAGCAGCCCCTCCGGGGACAGGAACACTGAAGCTTTCTTT. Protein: CASSPSGDRNTEAFF.

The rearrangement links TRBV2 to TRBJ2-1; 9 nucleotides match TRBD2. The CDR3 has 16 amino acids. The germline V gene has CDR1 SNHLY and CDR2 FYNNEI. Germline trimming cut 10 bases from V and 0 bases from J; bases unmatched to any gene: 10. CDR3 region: CAIKRTSESSYNEQFF. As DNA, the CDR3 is TGTGCCATCAAAAGGACTAGCGAGAGCTCCTACAATGAGCAGTTCTTC.

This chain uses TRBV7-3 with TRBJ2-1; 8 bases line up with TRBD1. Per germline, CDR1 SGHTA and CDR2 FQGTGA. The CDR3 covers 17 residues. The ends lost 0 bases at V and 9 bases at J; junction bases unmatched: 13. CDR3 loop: CASSLTYPGQVGSEQFF. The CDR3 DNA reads TGTGCCAGCAGCTTAACTTACCCGGGACAGGTTGGGAGTGAGCAGTTCTTC.

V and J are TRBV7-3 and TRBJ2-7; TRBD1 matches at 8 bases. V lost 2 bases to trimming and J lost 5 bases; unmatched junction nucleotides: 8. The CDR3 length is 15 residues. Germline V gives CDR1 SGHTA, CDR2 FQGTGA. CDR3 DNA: TGTGCCAGCAGCTTACAGGGGGCCGATATCGACGAGCAGTACTTC. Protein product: CASSLQGADIDEQYF.

CDR3 nucleotide sequence: TGTGCCAGCAGCCCTCTTTCCCTCAGGGGTCAAAATGAGCAGTTCTTC. Translation gives CASSPLSLRGQNEQFF. This chain links TRBV7-9 with TRBJ2-1, with a weak D call TRBD1 (6 bases). Per the germline V gene, CDR1 is SEHNR and CDR2 is FQNEAQ (reference sequence). The CDR3 loop spans 16 amino acids. Trimming took off 5 bases at V and 7 bases at J, with 21 bases between the two ends.

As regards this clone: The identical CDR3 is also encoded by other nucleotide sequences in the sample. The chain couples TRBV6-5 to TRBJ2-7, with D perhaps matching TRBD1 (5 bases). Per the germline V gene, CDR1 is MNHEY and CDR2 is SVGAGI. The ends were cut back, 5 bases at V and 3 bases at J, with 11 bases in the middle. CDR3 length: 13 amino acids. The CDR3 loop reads CASSPRGSYEQYF. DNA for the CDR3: TGTGCCAGCAGTCCAAGGGGTAGCTACGAGCAGTACTTC.

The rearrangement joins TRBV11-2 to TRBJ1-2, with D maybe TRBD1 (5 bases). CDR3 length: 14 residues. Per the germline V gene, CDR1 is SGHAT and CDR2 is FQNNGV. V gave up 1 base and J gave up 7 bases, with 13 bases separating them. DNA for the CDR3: TGTGCCAGCAGCTTAGGACGGGGGTTAGGTGGCTACACCTTC. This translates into CASSLGRGLGGYTF. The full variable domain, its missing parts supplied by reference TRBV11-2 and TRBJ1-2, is EAGVAQSPRYKIIEKRQSVAFWCNPISGHATLYWYQQILGQGPKLLIQFQNNGVVDDSQLPKDRFSAERLKGVDSTLKIQPAKLEDSAVYLCASSLGRGLGGYTFGSGTRLTVV.

CDR3 loop: CSVGGDRANTEAFF. CDR3 nucleotides: TGCAGCGTAGGAGGGGACAGGGCGAACACTGAAGCTTTCTTT. The chain has TRBV29-1 and TRBJ1-1, with 9 nucleotides matching TRBD1. The CDR3 contains 14 residues. J was trimmed by 1 base and V by 6 bases; bases with no gene match: 6. Germline CDR1 is SQVTM and CDR2 is ANQGSEA.

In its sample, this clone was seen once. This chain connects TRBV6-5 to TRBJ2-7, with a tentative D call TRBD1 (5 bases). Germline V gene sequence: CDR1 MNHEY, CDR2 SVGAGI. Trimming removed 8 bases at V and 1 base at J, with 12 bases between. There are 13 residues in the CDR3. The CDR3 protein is CASLRRDSYEQYF. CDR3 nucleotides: TGTGCCAGCCTCCGCAGGGATTCCTACGAGCAGTACTTC.

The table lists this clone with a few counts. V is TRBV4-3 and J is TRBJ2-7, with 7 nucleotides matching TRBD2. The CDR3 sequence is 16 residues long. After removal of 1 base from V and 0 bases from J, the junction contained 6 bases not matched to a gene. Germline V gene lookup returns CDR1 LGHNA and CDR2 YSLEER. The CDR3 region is CASSQGGGVVSYEQYF. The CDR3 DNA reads TGCGCCAGCAGCCAAGGTGGGGGGGTGGTCTCCTACGAGCAGTACTTC.

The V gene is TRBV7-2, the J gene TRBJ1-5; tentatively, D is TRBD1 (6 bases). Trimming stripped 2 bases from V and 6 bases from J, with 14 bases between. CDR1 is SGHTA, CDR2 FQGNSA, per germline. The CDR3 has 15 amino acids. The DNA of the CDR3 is TGTGCCAGCAGCTTATGGGGGCTTGGGATTCAGCCCCAGCATTTT. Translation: CASSLWGLGIQPQHF.

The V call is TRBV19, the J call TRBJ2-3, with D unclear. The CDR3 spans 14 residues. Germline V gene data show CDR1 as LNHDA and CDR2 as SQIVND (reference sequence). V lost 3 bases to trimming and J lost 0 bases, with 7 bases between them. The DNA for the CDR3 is TGTGCCAGTAGTATCATGGGAAGCACAGATACGCAGTATTTT. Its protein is CASSIMGSTDTQYF.

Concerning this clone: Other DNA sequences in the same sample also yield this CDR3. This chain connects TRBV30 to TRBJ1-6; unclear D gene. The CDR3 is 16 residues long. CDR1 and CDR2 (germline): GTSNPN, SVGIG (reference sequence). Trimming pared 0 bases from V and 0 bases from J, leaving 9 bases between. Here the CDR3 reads CAWSVPGSSYNSPLHF. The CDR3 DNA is TGTGCCTGGAGTGTACCCGGGAGCTCCTATAATTCACCCCTCCACTTT.

The CDR3 DNA reads TGTGCCAGCAGCTTAGGTTCCGGATACAATGAGCAGTTCTTC. As protein: CASSLGSGYNEQFF. This chain joins TRBV11-3 and TRBJ2-1; D not certain. The V end was cut by 1 base, the J end by 4 bases, with 8 bases between. Germline V gene lookup returns CDR1 SGHNT and CDR2 YENEEA. The CDR3 is made up of 14 amino acids.

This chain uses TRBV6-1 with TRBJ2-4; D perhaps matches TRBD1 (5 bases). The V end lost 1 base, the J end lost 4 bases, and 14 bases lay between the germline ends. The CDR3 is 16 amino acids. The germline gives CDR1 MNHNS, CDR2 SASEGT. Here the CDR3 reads CASSEVRQKIKNIQYF. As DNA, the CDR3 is TGTGCCAGCAGTGAAGTGAGACAGAAGATTAAAAACATTCAGTACTTC.

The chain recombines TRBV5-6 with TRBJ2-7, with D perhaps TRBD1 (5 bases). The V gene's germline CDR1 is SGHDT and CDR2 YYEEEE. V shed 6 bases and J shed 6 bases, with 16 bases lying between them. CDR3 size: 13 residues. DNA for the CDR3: TGTGCCAGCACCCTCCTGGGGCGAGGCGAGCAGTACTTC. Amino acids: CASTLLGRGEQYF. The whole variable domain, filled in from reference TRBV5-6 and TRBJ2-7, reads DAGVTQSPTHLIKTRGQQVTLRCSPKSGHDTVSWYQQALGQGPQFIFQYYEEEERQRGNFPDRFSGHQFPNYSSELNVNALLLGDSALYLCASTLLGRGEQYFGPGTRLTVT.

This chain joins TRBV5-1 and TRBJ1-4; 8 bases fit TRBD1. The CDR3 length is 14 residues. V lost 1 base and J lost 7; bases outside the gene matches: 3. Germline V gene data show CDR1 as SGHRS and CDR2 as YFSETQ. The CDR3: CASSLRTGPEKLFF. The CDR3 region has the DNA TGCGCCAGCAGCTTGCGGACAGGGCCTGAAAAACTGTTTTTT.

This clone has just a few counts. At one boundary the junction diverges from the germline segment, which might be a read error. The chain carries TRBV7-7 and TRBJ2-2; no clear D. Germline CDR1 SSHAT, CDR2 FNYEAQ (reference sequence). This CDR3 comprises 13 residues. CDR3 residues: CASSLTQYGELFF. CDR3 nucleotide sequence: TGTGCTAGCAGTTTAACACAGTACGGGGAGCTGTTTTTT.

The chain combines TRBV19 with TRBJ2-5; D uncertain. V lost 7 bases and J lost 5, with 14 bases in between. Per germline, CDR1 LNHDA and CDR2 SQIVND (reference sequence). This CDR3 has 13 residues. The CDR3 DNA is TGTGCCAGTACTCAACAAGGAGTGGAGACCCAGTACTTC. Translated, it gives CASTQQGVETQYF.

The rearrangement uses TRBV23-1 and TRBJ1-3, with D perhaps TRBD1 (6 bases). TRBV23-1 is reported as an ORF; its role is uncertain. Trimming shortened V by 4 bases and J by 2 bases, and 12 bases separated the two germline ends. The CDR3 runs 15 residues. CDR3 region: CASSRKTGTGNTIYF. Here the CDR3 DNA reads TGCGCCAGCAGTCGTAAAACAGGGACTGGAAACACCATATATTTT.

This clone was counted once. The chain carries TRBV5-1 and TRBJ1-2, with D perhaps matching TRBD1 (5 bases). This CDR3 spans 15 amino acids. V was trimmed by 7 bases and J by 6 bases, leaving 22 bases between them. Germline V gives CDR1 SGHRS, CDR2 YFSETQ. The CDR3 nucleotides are TGCGCCAGCGCCAAACAGGTCGGCGGGGGAGATGGCTACACCTTC. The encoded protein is CASAKQVGGGDGYTF. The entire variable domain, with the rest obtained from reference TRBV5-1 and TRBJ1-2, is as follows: KAGVTQTPRYLIKTRGQQVTLSCSPISGHRSVSWYQQTPGQGLQFLFEYFSETQRNKGNFPGRFSGRQFSNSRSEMNVSTLELGDSALYLCASAKQVGGGDGYTFGSGTRLTVV.

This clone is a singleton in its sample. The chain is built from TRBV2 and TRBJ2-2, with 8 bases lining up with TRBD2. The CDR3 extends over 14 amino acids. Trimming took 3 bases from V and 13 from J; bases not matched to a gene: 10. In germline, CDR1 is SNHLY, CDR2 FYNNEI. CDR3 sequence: CASSDSGIAGRLFF. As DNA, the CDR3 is TGTGCCAGCAGTGATTCGGGGATAGCGGGGAGGCTGTTTTTT.

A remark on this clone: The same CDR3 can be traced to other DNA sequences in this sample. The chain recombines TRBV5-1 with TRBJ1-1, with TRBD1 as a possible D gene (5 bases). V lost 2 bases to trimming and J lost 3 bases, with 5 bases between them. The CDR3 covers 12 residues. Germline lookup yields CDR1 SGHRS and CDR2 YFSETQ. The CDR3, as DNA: TGCGCCAGCAGCTTAGGGGACACTGAAGCTTTCTTT. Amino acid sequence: CASSLGDTEAFF. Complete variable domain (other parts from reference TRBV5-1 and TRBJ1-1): KAGVTQTPRYLIKTRGQQVTLSCSPISGHRSVSWYQQTPGQGLQFLFEYFSETQRNKGNFPGRFSGRQFSNSRSEMNVSTLELGDSALYLCASSLGDTEAFFGQGTRLTVV.

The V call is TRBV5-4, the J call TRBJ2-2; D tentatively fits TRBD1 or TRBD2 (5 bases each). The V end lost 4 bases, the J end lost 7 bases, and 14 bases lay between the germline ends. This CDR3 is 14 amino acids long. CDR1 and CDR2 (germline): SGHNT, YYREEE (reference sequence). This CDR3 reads CASSRGGTNGELFF. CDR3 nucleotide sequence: TGTGCCAGCAGCCGTGGGGGAACGAACGGGGAGCTGTTTTTT.

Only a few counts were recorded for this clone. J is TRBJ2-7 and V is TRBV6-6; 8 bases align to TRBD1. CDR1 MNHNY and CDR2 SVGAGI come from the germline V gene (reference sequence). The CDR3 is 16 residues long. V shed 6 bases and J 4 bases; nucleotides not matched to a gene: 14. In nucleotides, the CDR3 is TGTGCCAGCAGCCCTATCCTCGGACAGGGTGCGTACGAGCAGTACTTC. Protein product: CASSPILGQGAYEQYF.

This chain's CDR3 is CASSLFSTVSGNTIYF. The CDR3 nucleotides are TGTGCCAGCAGCTTATTTTCGACTGTCTCTGGAAACACCATATATTTT. The J gene is TRBJ1-3, the V gene TRBV7-9; D not resolved. CDR1 and CDR2 (germline): SEHNR, FQNEAQ (reference sequence). The V and J ends lost 2 bases and 0 bases respectively, with 11 bases between them. This CDR3 contains 16 residues.

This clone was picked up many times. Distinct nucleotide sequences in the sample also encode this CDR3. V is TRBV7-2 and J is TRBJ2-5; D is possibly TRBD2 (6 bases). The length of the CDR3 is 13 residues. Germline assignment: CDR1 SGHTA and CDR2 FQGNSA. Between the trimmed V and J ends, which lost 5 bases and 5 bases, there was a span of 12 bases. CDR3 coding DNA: TGTGCCAGCAGCCGAAAAGCGGGTGAGACCCAGTACTTC. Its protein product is CASSRKAGETQYF. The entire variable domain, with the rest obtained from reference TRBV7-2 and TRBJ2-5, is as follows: GAGVSQSPSNKVTEKGKDVELRCDPISGHTALYWYRQSLGQGLEFLIYFQGNSAPDKSGLPSDRFSAERTGGSVSTLTIQRTQQEDSAVYLCASSRKAGETQYFGPGTRLLVL.

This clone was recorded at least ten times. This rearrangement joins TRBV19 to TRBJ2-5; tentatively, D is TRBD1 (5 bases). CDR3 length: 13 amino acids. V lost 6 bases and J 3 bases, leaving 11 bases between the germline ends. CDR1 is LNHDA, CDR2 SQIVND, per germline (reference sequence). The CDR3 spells CASSIIQEETQYF. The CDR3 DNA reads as TGTGCCAGTAGCATTATACAGGAAGAGACCCAGTACTTC. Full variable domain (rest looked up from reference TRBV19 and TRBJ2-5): DGGITQSPKYLFRKEGQNVTLSCEQNLNHDAMYWYRQDPGQGLRLIYYSQIVNDFQKGDIAEGYSVSREKKESFPLTVTSAQKNPTAFYLCASSIIQEETQYFGPGTRLLVL.

The CDR3 here is CASSAGTSGRGETQYF. CDR3 in DNA: TGTGCCAGCAGCGCCGGGACTAGCGGGAGGGGTGAAACCCAGTACTTC. J is TRBJ2-5 and V is TRBV5-4; 16 bases are a match to TRBD2. The junction had 8 bases not matched to a gene; V was cut back by 4 bases and J by 8 bases. The CDR3 runs 16 residues. Looked up from germline, CDR1 is SGHNT and CDR2 is YYREEE (reference sequence).

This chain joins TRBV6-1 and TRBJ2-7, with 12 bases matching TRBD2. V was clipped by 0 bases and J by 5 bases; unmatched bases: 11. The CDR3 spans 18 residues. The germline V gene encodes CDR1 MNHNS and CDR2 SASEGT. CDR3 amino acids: CASSEALASGRAGDEQYF. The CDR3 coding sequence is TGTGCCAGCAGTGAAGCCCTGGCTAGCGGGAGGGCCGGGGACGAGCAGTACTTC.

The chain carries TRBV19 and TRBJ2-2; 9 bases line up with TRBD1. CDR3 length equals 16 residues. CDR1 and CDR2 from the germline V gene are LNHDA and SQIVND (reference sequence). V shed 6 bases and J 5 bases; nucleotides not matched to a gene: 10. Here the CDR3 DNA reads TGTGCCAGTAGGACCGGGACAGGGAGGAGGACCGGGGAGCTGTTTTTT. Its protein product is CASRTGTGRRTGELFF.